This entry lists 18 T cell receptor beta chains sequenced from one sample in a study of T cells in Graves' hyperthyroidism and ophthalmopathy. Template material for amplifying TCR beta CDR3 regions consisted of RNA transcripts. During a first-round RT-PCR of the TCR CDR3, the HTBI primer set was used. TCRdb fed the multiplex PCR reads into MiXCR, producing one record per CDR3 protein. The data hold around 300,000 distinct CDR3 sequences, with 14% observed a single time. Input material: blood. The receptors come from a woman in her twenties or thirties with Graves' hyperthyroidism.

This clonotype was observed a handful of times. A single base separates this from a much larger clone, so it may be a read error. The chain uses TRBV30 and TRBJ1-2; tentative D call: TRBD1 (5 bases). The CDR3 is 11 residues long. The ends were cut back, 4 bases at V and 9 bases at J, with 12 bases in the middle. Germline-derived CDR1 and CDR2 are GTSNPN and SVGIG (reference sequence). CDR3 loop: CAWNLGASYTF. CDR3 bases: TGTGCCTGGAATCTAGGGGCTAGCTACACCTTC.

This clonotype has just a few counts. J is TRBJ2-1 and V is TRBV5-1; D is ambiguous. Looked up from germline, CDR1 is SGHRS and CDR2 is YFSETQ. The CDR3 is 16 residues long. Trimming removed 0 bases from V and 0 bases from J, with 10 bases in between. The CDR3 spells CASSLEGRHSYNEQFF. In DNA, the CDR3 is TGCGCCAGCAGCTTGGAGGGCAGACACTCCTACAATGAGCAGTTCTTC.

This clonotype was seen ten or more times. The gene calls are TRBV12-3 or TRBV12-4 and TRBJ1-1; D possibly corresponds to TRBD1 (5 bases). The germline V and J ends were trimmed by 3 bases and 12 bases, with 11 bases remaining between them. The CDR3 totals 11 residues. The CDR3 coding sequence is TGTGCCAGCAGTTTGGGGCACCAAACTTTCTTT. Translated: CASSLGHQTFF.

Ten or more counts support this clonotype. The chain couples TRBV28 to TRBJ1-4, with no clear D. CDR1 and CDR2 from the germline V gene are MDHEN and SYDVKM. This CDR3 has 15 amino acids. V lost 1 base, J lost 5 bases, and 11 bases lay in between. CDR3 sequence: CASSLSGPPNEKLFF. DNA for the CDR3: TGTGCCAGCAGTTTATCAGGACCGCCGAATGAAAAACTGTTTTTT.

The chain uses TRBV10-3 and TRBJ2-2; D is undetermined. V was clipped by 3 bases and J by 6 bases, with 14 bases between them. From germline, CDR1 is ENHRY and CDR2 SYGVKD. The CDR3 loop spans 15 amino acids. The chain's CDR3 is CAISEGGVGAGELFF. DNA of the CDR3: TGTGCCATCAGTGAAGGTGGGGTAGGCGCCGGGGAGCTGTTTTTT.

This clonotype has more than one count but fewer than ten. This chain joins TRBV28 and TRBJ1-2; D may be TRBD1 (6 bases). Trimming removed 8 bases at V and 8 bases at J, with 15 bases between. The CDR3 extends over 12 amino acids. Germline values: CDR1 MDHEN, CDR2 SYDVKM. CDR3 coding DNA: TGTGCCAGCCAGACAGGTCAAGAAGGCTACACCTTC. This gives the protein CASQTGQEGYTF.

This clonotype was counted many times. The V and J genes are TRBV12-3 or TRBV12-4 and TRBJ2-3, with 13 nucleotides matching TRBD2. J lost 3 bases, V lost 6 bases, and 6 bases had no gene match. The CDR3 consists of 16 residues. In DNA form, the CDR3 reads TGTGCCAGCAGCCACCCGGGACTAGCGGGAACAGATACGCAGTATTTT. Translated, it gives CASSHPGLAGTDTQYF.

This chain links TRBV19 with TRBJ2-7; the match to TRBD2 covers 13 bases. V shed 3 bases, J shed 2 bases, and the junction held 16 bases outside the gene matches. Germline CDR1 and CDR2: LNHDA and SQIVND (reference sequence). CDR3 size: 20 residues. This chain's CDR3 is CASSIGPGLAGPKITYEQYF. The CDR3 coding sequence is TGTGCCAGTAGTATTGGGCCGGGACTAGCGGGACCGAAGATTACCTACGAGCAGTACTTC.

This clonotype has a handful of counts. The chain links TRBV20-1 to TRBJ2-7; 10 bases line up with TRBD1. The length of the CDR3 is 14 residues. J lost 3 bases, V lost 5 bases, and 7 bases had no gene match. Germline V gene sequence: CDR1 DFQATT, CDR2 SNEGSKA (reference sequence). Here the CDR3 reads CSAHTGTGVYEQYF. CDR3 nucleotide sequence: TGCAGTGCTCATACCGGGACAGGGGTCTACGAGCAGTACTTC.

This clonotype was picked up many times. The rearrangement uses TRBV7-2 and TRBJ2-5, with D possibly TRBD2 on 6 matching bases. CDR1 SGHTA and CDR2 FQGNSA come from the germline V gene. Trimming took 5 bases from V and 0 from J, leaving 10 bases between them. The CDR3 consists of 14 residues. In nucleotides, the CDR3 is TGTGCCAGCAGCCTCCGGGAGTACCAAGAGACCCAGTACTTC. Its protein is CASSLREYQETQYF.

The table lists this clonotype with many counts. The genes are TRBV10-3 and TRBJ1-5; D uncertain. Trimming took 4 bases from V and 2 from J, leaving 15 bases between them. The germline CDR1 and CDR2 sequences are ENHRY and SYGVKD. This CDR3 has 16 amino acids. CDR3 in DNA: TGTGCCATCAGTGGGAGTCACATAACGGGCAATCAGCCCCAGCATTTT. Its translation: CAISGSHITGNQPQHF.

This clonotype was seen ten or more times. V usage is TRBV7-9 and J usage is TRBJ2-7; 9 bases match TRBD1. With V trimmed by 3 bases and J by 4 bases, 13 bases remained unmatched. Germline lookup yields CDR1 SEHNR and CDR2 FQNEAQ (reference sequence). The CDR3 is made up of 17 amino acids. The CDR3 bases are TGTGCCAGCAGCTTCGGAAACCCGGGACAGGGAACATACGAGCAGTACTTC. Translated: CASSFGNPGQGTYEQYF.

The table lists this clonotype with many counts. The V gene is TRBV5-1, the J gene TRBJ2-7, with 14 bases that match TRBD2. The CDR3 extends over 15 amino acids. With 4 bases clipped from V and 6 bases from J, the junction kept 6 bases outside the gene matches. Germline V CDR1 and CDR2: SGHRS, YFSETQ. Here the CDR3 reads CASSEGLAGVGEQYF. In nucleotides, the CDR3 is TGCGCCAGCAGCGAGGGACTAGCGGGAGTAGGCGAGCAGTACTTC.

This clonotype occurred a few times. J is TRBJ1-3 and V is TRBV29-1; TRBD1 might be the D (6 bases). The germline gives CDR1 SQVTM, CDR2 ANQGSEA. The germline V and J ends were trimmed by 1 base and 4 bases, with 14 bases remaining between them. CDR3 length equals 15 residues. This chain's CDR3 is CSVEVYRDYGNTIYF. The CDR3, as DNA: TGCAGCGTTGAAGTATACAGGGACTACGGAAACACCATATATTTT. Full variable domain (outside the CDR3, taken from reference TRBV29-1 and TRBJ1-3): SAVISQKPSRDICQRGTSLTIQCQVDSQVTMMFWYRQQPGQSLTLIATANQGSEATYESGFVIDKFPISRPNLTFSTLTVSNMSPEDSSIYLCSVEVYRDYGNTIYFGEGSWLTVV.

This clonotype was observed many times. The rearrangement links TRBV6-1 to TRBJ2-5; no clear D. CDR1 and CDR2 (germline): MNHNS, SASEGT. This CDR3 region has 16 residues. V lost 7 bases and J lost 5, with 23 bases in between. DNA of the CDR3: TGTGCCAGCATTCCTGGGTTGGCGTCGCTTATGGAGACCCAGTACTTC. Amino acid sequence: CASIPGLASLMETQYF.

The table lists this clonotype with many counts. The chain couples TRBV6-1 to TRBJ1-1, with D uncertain. Germline V gene sequence: CDR1 MNHNS, CDR2 SASEGT. V lost 5 bases, J lost 1 base, and 11 bases lay in between. There are 14 residues in the CDR3. The CDR3: CASSSGGQNTEAFF. The CDR3, as DNA: TGTGCCAGCAGTTCGGGCGGCCAGAACACTGAAGCTTTCTTT.

The CDR3 DNA is TGCAGTGCTAGAGACCCATCTTCGAGAGCCTACAATGAGCAGTTCTTC. Its protein product is CSARDPSSRAYNEQFF. V is TRBV20-1 and J is TRBJ2-1, with no clear D. CDR1 and CDR2 (germline): DFQATT, SNEGSKA (reference sequence). V was cut by 0 bases and J by 2 bases, with 14 bases left in between. The CDR3 totals 16 residues.

This clonotype was found many times. V and J are TRBV2 and TRBJ2-3; weak D call: TRBD1 (5 bases). The germline CDR1 and CDR2 sequences are SNHLY and FYNNEI. The CDR3 is 14 residues long. The V and J ends lost 4 bases and 1 base respectively, with 9 bases between them. The CDR3 protein is CASSGSTGTDTQYF. CDR3 DNA sequence: TGTGCCAGCAGTGGTTCGACAGGCACAGATACGCAGTATTTT.